Sequencing of this TCR beta chain was carried out in a study of blood T cell repertoires in COVID-19. Cohorts were based on clinical histories the participants reported. Trimming cost V 4 bases and J 4 bases, with 8 bases left between them. The CDR3 contains 13 residues. Germline V lookup: CDR1 ENHRY, CDR2 SYGVKD. The repertoire was sequenced with immunoSEQ multiplex PCR; TCRdb's copy has only in-frame clones and lacks some. Of 300,000 or so clones detected, more than 75% appear once; the ten largest clones hold approximately 0.99%. The rearrangement joins TRBV10-3 to TRBJ1-3; no clear D gene. The sequence came from a young woman who had recovered from COVID-19. The sequencing input was PBMCs or T cells enriched from blood (not recorded which). CDR3 protein: CAISASSGNTIYF. CDR3 in DNA: TGTGCCATCAGTGCGAGTTCCGGAAACACCATATATTTT.